Below are 32 T cell receptor beta chains sequenced from a single sample in a study of metastatic and nonmetastatic thyroid tumors. Through MiXCR, TCRdb re-clonotyped the PCR reads. In the table there are 15,000 to 20,000 clones, about 23% of which are singletons. Before thyroid surgery, none of the patients had received any treatment. Sequenced material: tumor tissue. These receptors all come from a male donor with papillary thyroid cancer or a benign thyroid nodule (not recorded which). Some clones in this sample may be carry-over from other donors' samples.

By proportion, this clone is medium-sized. The rearrangement joins TRBV6-2 or TRBV6-3 to TRBJ2-7; 11 bases align to TRBD2. Trimming took 2 bases from V and 3 from J; bases not matched to a gene: 0. The CDR3 covers 14 residues. Per the germline V gene, CDR1 is MNHEY and CDR2 is SVGEGT. DNA for the CDR3: TGTGCCAGCAGTTACGGGACTAGCGGCTACGAGCAGTACTTC. Its translation is CASSYGTSGYEQYF.

This clone was seen repeatedly, ten times or more. V is TRBV5-1 and J is TRBJ2-4; TRBD2 agrees at 9 bases. After removal of 4 bases from V and 5 bases from J, the junction contained 13 bases not matched to a gene. Germline V gene lookup returns CDR1 SGHRS and CDR2 YFSETQ. The CDR3 consists of 17 residues. The CDR3 loop is CASSPPTSGHGQNIQYF. The CDR3 nucleotides read TGCGCCAGCAGCCCCCCGACTAGCGGCCATGGACAAAACATTCAGTACTTC.

The V and J genes are TRBV14 and TRBJ1-2; D is unclear. The CDR3 covers 13 residues. Germline values: CDR1 SGHDN, CDR2 FVKESK. Trimming cost V 6 bases and J 1 base, with 9 bases left between them. The CDR3 region is CASRRTFNYGYTF. The CDR3, as DNA: TGTGCCAGCAGGAGGACGTTTAACTATGGCTACACCTTC.

In its sample, this clone is medium-sized (0.01 to 0.1%). The chain carries TRBV9 and TRBJ2-7, with 9 positions matching TRBD2. The CDR3 consists of 13 residues. The V gene's germline CDR1 is SGDLS and CDR2 YYNGEE. V trimming: 4 bases; J trimming: 4 bases; junction bases outside the gene matches: 3. This CDR3 reads CASSHSGSYEQYF. CDR3 in DNA: TGTGCCAGCAGCCATAGCGGGAGTTACGAGCAGTACTTC.

This clone was counted many times. The chain joins TRBV5-6 to TRBJ2-2; 7 nucleotides line up with TRBD1. Germline V gene data show CDR1 as SGHDT and CDR2 as YYEEEE. The CDR3 sequence is 16 residues long. The V and J ends lost 2 bases and 4 bases, in that order; junction bases with no gene match: 8. CDR3 region: CASSFYGTVFTGELFF. CDR3 bases: TGTGCCAGCAGCTTTTACGGGACAGTCTTCACCGGGGAGCTGTTTTTT. Looking up the rest from reference TRBV5-6 and TRBJ2-2 gives the full variable domain: DAGVTQSPTHLIKTRGQQVTLRCSPKSGHDTVSWYQQALGQGPQFIFQYYEEEERQRGNFPDRFSGHQFPNYSSELNVNALLLGDSALYLCASSFYGTVFTGELFFGEGSRLTVL.

This clone was seen repeatedly, ten times or more. The V and J genes are TRBV14 and TRBJ2-7, with a possible D match to TRBD1 (5 bases). The V gene's germline CDR1 is SGHDN and CDR2 FVKESK. There are 14 residues in the CDR3. V lost 4 bases to trimming and J lost 3 bases, with 13 bases between them. The CDR3 nucleotides read TGTGCCAGCAGCCCCCTAGGGGAATACTACGAGCAGTACTTC. It yields the protein CASSPLGEYYEQYF.

This clone was seen ten or more times. V is TRBV14 and J is TRBJ2-5; 7 bases fit TRBD1. V dropped 2 bases and J dropped 0; count of bases not matched to a gene: 6. This CDR3 region has 16 residues. Germline V gives CDR1 SGHDN, CDR2 FVKESK. The CDR3 loop reads CASSQTGTAYQETQYF. The CDR3 region has the DNA TGTGCCAGCAGCCAAACCGGGACAGCTTACCAAGAGACCCAGTACTTC.

By share, this clone ranks as medium-sized. The chain combines TRBV6-5 with TRBJ2-7; 7 nucleotides match TRBD1. CDR1 MNHEY and CDR2 SVGAGI come from the germline V gene. After removal of 0 bases from V and 6 bases from J, the junction contained 11 bases not matched to a gene. This CDR3 is built from 16 residues. CDR3 sequence reads: CASSYSVAGGLGEQYF. CDR3 bases: TGTGCCAGCAGTTACTCGGTGGCAGGGGGATTAGGCGAGCAGTACTTC.

This clone has more than one count but fewer than ten. A much more abundant neighbour one base away suggests this may be a read error. The J gene is TRBJ1-4, the V gene TRBV28, with D possibly matching TRBD1 (6 bases). The CDR3 runs 12 residues. Per the germline V gene, CDR1 is MDHEN and CDR2 is SYDVKM. The CDR3 sequence: CASRRGIGKLSF. The CDR3 DNA follows: TGTGCCAGCCGGAGGGGGATTGGAAAACTGTCTTTT.

This clone ranks as medium-sized. The chain has TRBV6-2 or TRBV6-3 and TRBJ2-3, with TRBD2 identical over 10 bases. Per the germline V gene, CDR1 is MNHEY and CDR2 is SVGEGT. The CDR3 totals 15 residues. Trimming took 6 bases from V and 3 from J; bases not matched to a gene: 6. The CDR3, as DNA: TGTGCCAGCAGCTCCGGGACTAGCGAGACAGATACGCAGTATTTT. Encoded protein: CASSSGTSETDTQYF.

By sample fraction, this clone is medium-sized. The chain recombines TRBV28 with TRBJ1-2; D is possibly TRBD1 (5 bases). The germline V and J ends were trimmed by 7 bases and 0 bases, with 15 bases remaining between them. The germline CDR1 and CDR2 sequences are MDHEN and SYDVKM. The CDR3 length is 15 residues. The CDR3 loop is CASIPWGNTNYGYTF. For the CDR3, the DNA is TGTGCCAGCATCCCATGGGGGAACACTAACTATGGCTACACCTTC.

This clone was seen many times. This chain connects TRBV19 to TRBJ2-3; TRBD2 matches 13 bases. V shed 6 bases and J 6 bases; nucleotides not matched to a gene: 6. The CDR3 sequence is 15 residues long. CDR1 and CDR2 from the germline V gene are LNHDA and SQIVND (reference sequence). The CDR3 nucleotides are TGTGCCAGTAGACGACTAGCGGGAGGCCCGGATACGCAGTATTTT. This translates into CASRRLAGGPDTQYF.

CDR3 residues: CASSQTISLSEQYF. Written as DNA, the CDR3 is TGTGCCAGCAGTCAGACGATTTCCCTGTCCGAGCAGTACTTC. The V gene is TRBV6-1, the J gene TRBJ2-7; D is uncertain. V lost 5 bases and J 6 bases, leaving 17 bases between the germline ends. Germline V gene data show CDR1 as MNHNS and CDR2 as SASEGT. The length of the CDR3 is 14 residues.

V gene TRBV30 combines with J gene TRBJ2-2; no clear D gene. Germline V gives CDR1 GTSNPN, CDR2 SVGIG (reference sequence). Trimming left V 0 bases short and J 5 bases short, with 4 bases between. The CDR3 totals 12 residues. CDR3 coding DNA: TGTGCCTGGAGTGTACGGACCGGGGAGCTGTTTTTT. Translating gives CAWSVRTGELFF.

This clone was seen at least ten times. Given the absence of the conserved phenylalanine or tryptophan at the CDR3 end, a read error is likely. The CDR3: CASSYKVNTEAFS. CDR3 nucleotides: TGTGCCAGTAGCTACAAGGTGAACACTGAAGCTTTCTCT. The chain recombines TRBV19 with TRBJ1-1; D gene uncertain. This CDR3 contains 13 residues. Germline V gives CDR1 LNHDA, CDR2 SQIVND (reference sequence). The V end was cut by 6 bases, the J end by 0 bases, with 8 bases between.

This clone was seen repeatedly, ten times or more. J is TRBJ1-4 and V is TRBV3-1; D is ambiguous. V dropped 1 base and J dropped 6 bases, with 12 bases sitting between them. Germline CDR1 is LGHDT and CDR2 is YNNKEL (reference sequence). The length of the CDR3 is 15 residues. The CDR3 DNA reads as TGTGCCAGCAGCCAAGTGCAGATGGGAGATGAAAAACTGTTTTTT. This gives the protein CASSQVQMGDEKLFF.

This clone showed up many times. This chain uses TRBV6-1 with TRBJ1-3, with D unresolved. Germline V gives CDR1 MNHNS, CDR2 SASEGT. Trimming shortened V by 5 bases and J by 0 bases, and 14 bases separated the two germline ends. The CDR3 runs 16 residues. The CDR3 DNA reads TGTGCCAGCAGTCCAGATGACGGCCACTCTGGAAACACCATATATTTT. It specifies CASSPDDGHSGNTIYF.

This clone came up many times. V gene TRBV14 combines with J gene TRBJ2-5; 10 positions match TRBD2. Germline CDR1 reads SGHDN; CDR2 reads FVKESK. The CDR3 sequence is 16 residues long. The V gene end was trimmed by 2 bases and the J gene end by 3 bases; junction bases not matched to a gene: 6. The CDR3 DNA sequence: TGTGCCAGCAGCCAACTCATTAGCGGGAGGAAAGAGACCCAGTACTTC. Its protein is CASSQLISGRKETQYF.

This clone appeared many times. The gene calls are TRBV24-1 and TRBJ2-1; 14 nucleotides line up with TRBD2. The CDR3 consists of 20 residues. Trimming at V came to 2 bases and at J to 0 bases, leaving 8 bases not matched to a gene. Germline-derived CDR1 and CDR2 are KGHDR and SFDVKD. CDR3 sequence reads: CATSDSPGLAGVFSYNEQFF. Here the CDR3 DNA reads TGTGCCACCAGTGATTCGCCGGGACTAGCGGGAGTCTTCTCCTACAATGAGCAGTTCTTC.

A remark on this clone: The junction departs from the called germline gene at one end, perhaps through a read error. In DNA form, the CDR3 reads TGTGCCAGCAGCTTATTGGGATCTGGCTCCGAGGAGTACTTC. Translating gives CASSLLGSGSEEYF. The V gene is TRBV7-3, the J gene TRBJ2-7; D is uncertain. CDR3 length: 14 amino acids. Germline V gene sequence: CDR1 SGHTA, CDR2 FQGTGA.

The chain links TRBV2 to TRBJ1-5; D is undetermined. Per the germline V gene, CDR1 is SNHLY and CDR2 is FYNNEI. The CDR3 is 14 amino acids. Trimming took 3 bases from V and 0 from J, leaving 6 bases between them. CDR3 sequence: CASSDPDSNQPQHF. The CDR3 DNA sequence: TGTGCCAGCAGTGATCCGGATAGCAATCAGCCCCAGCATTTT.

Notes on this clone: This CDR3 is missing its conserved last phenylalanine or tryptophan, likely due to a read error. This chain joins TRBV7-9 and TRBJ2-1; 9 bases fit TRBD2. The CDR3 totals 14 residues. In germline, CDR1 is SEHNR, CDR2 FQNEAQ (reference sequence). Losses at the gene ends were 1 base for V and 9 bases for J; bases not matched to a gene: 4. CDR3 sequence: CASSLGGRGCEQFL. The CDR3 coding sequence is TGTGCCAGCAGCTTAGGCGGGAGGGGCTGTGAGCAGTTCCTC.

This clone has just a few counts. The chain combines TRBV28 with TRBJ1-6, with D perhaps matching TRBD1 (5 bases). V lost 2 bases and J 7 bases, leaving 15 bases between the germline ends. Germline V gene lookup returns CDR1 MDHEN and CDR2 SYDVKM. CDR3 length: 16 amino acids. CDR3 protein: CASSLDPDTRNSPLHF. The CDR3 DNA is TGTGCCAGCAGTTTAGATCCGGACACCCGGAATTCACCCCTCCACTTT.

V is TRBV20-1 and J is TRBJ2-7, with 7 bases identical to TRBD1. Germline lookup yields CDR1 DFQATT and CDR2 SNEGSKA (reference sequence). CDR3 length: 14 residues. The trim removed 1 base at V and 1 base at J, leaving 4 bases unmatched. This CDR3 is CSARGLQGSYEQYF. CDR3 DNA sequence: TGCAGTGCTAGAGGGCTACAGGGGTCCTACGAGCAGTACTTC.

This clone occurred many times. This specimen includes other DNA sequences encoding the same CDR3. The gene calls are TRBV6-2 or TRBV6-3 and TRBJ2-3; no clear D gene. Germline-derived CDR1 and CDR2 are MNHEY and SVGEGT. V lost 6 bases to trimming and J lost 5 bases, with 9 bases between them. The CDR3 is 12 amino acids. The CDR3 DNA reads as TGTGCCAGCAGCCCTTCTGGAGATACGCAGTATTTT. This gives the protein CASSPSGDTQYF.

This clone came up many times. The chain uses TRBV10-3 and TRBJ1-2, with TRBD1 as a possible D gene (5 bases). Germline lookup yields CDR1 ENHRY and CDR2 SYGVKD. CDR3 length: 14 amino acids. Trimming took off 10 bases at V and 8 bases at J, with 23 bases between the two ends. In nucleotides, the CDR3 is TGTGCCACGACGGGGGGAGGGGCTAGCGAGGGCTACACCTTC. Translated: CATTGGGASEGYTF.

As to this clone: At one end, the junction sequence differs from germline, possibly due to a read error. The chain couples TRBV5-1 to TRBJ2-7, with D perhaps matching TRBD1 (5 bases). The germline CDR1 and CDR2 sequences are SGHRS and YFSETQ. The CDR3 spans 8 residues. The chain's CDR3 is CASSPRDF. CDR3 DNA sequence: TGCGCCAGCAGCCCCAGGGACTTC. Supplemented by reference TRBV5-1 and TRBJ2-7, the full variable domain reads KAGVTQTPRYLIKTRGQQVTLSCSPISGHRSVSWYQQTPGQGLQFLFEYFSETQRNKGNFPGRFSGRQFSNSRSEMNVSTLELGDSALYLCASSPRDFGPGTRLTVT.

Sample share makes this clone medium-sized. The chain uses TRBV15 and TRBJ2-2; D may be TRBD2 (7 bases). CDR1 and CDR2 (germline): LNHNV, YYDKDF (reference sequence). Trimming shortened V by 0 bases and J by 3 bases, and 11 bases separated the two germline ends. CDR3 length equals 16 residues. CDR3 DNA: TGTGCCACCAGCAGAGAACGGGGGGCGTACACCGGGGAGCTGTTTTTT. Protein: CATSRERGAYTGELFF.

This clone was observed many times. CDR3 in DNA: TGTGCCAGCAGCAGGGACAGAACTCTTACGGGTGAAAAACTGTTTTTT. As protein: CASSRDRTLTGEKLFF. The chain combines TRBV7-2 with TRBJ1-4; 7 bases fit TRBD1. The CDR3 is made up of 16 amino acids. Looked up from germline, CDR1 is SGHTA and CDR2 is FQGNSA. The ends lost 5 bases at V and 7 bases at J; junction bases unmatched: 13. The full variable domain, with the rest looked up from reference TRBV7-2 and TRBJ1-4, is GAGVSQSPSNKVTEKGKDVELRCDPISGHTALYWYRQSLGQGLEFLIYFQGNSAPDKSGLPSDRFSAERTGGSVSTLTIQRTQQEDSAVYLCASSRDRTLTGEKLFFGSGTQLSVL.

Ten or more counts support this clone. This chain connects TRBV7-2 to TRBJ1-5; D is unclear. CDR3 length equals 15 residues. V gave up 2 bases and J gave up 6 bases, with 14 bases separating them. Looked up from germline, CDR1 is SGHTA and CDR2 is FQGNSA. CDR3 loop: CASSLSLDAGQPQHF. CDR3 in DNA: TGTGCCAGCAGCTTAAGCTTGGACGCGGGTCAGCCCCAGCATTTT. The whole variable domain, remainder taken from reference TRBV7-2 and TRBJ1-5, is GAGVSQSPSNKVTEKGKDVELRCDPISGHTALYWYRQSLGQGLEFLIYFQGNSAPDKSGLPSDRFSAERTGGSVSTLTIQRTQQEDSAVYLCASSLSLDAGQPQHFGDGTRLSIL.

By frequency in the sample, this clone is medium-sized. V gene TRBV6-5 combines with J gene TRBJ1-5, with no clear D. The V gene lost 1 base and the J gene lost 0 bases, with 4 bases spanning the gap. The germline V gene has CDR1 MNHEY and CDR2 SVGAGI. The CDR3 runs to 14 residues. CDR3 protein: CASSYLYSNQPQHF. CDR3 bases: TGTGCCAGCAGTTACTTGTATAGCAATCAGCCCCAGCATTTT.

Within the sample, this clone is medium-sized. The chain is built from TRBV30 and TRBJ1-6, with D unresolved. The CDR3 totals 13 residues. CDR1 is GTSNPN, CDR2 SVGIG, per germline (reference sequence). Trimming left V 1 base short and J 8 bases short, with 9 bases between. The CDR3 DNA is TGTGCCTGGAGTGGGGGTATTGATTCACCCCTCCACTTT. Protein sequence: CAWSGGIDSPLHF.